This T cell receptor beta chain was found in a study of shared clonotypes between healthy human individuals (dated by TCRdb to 2018 to 2021). In terms of the full investigation: A few men and two women, aged 18 to 49 years, made up the cohort. Blood TCR repertoires of roughly five healthy adults were deeply sequenced to estimate repertoire size and the extent of clonotype sharing between individuals. Different laboratories and diverse techniques were used to prepare libraries and sequence TCR repertoires, to increase sequencing depth and limit assay-specific biases. Leukapheresis yielded between about 0.8 and 8.9 billion PBMCs per donor. The full study reports these points: Because the study included a small number of donors, the genetic and exposure-history diversity represented was limited. Sampling was limited to blood, and TCR repertoires in tissue likely differ from TCR repertoires in blood. Pairwise subsampling led to the expectation that sequencing depth would affect the degree of clonotype sharing among donors.

TCR CDR3 regions were amplified from genomic DNA by multiplex PCR using the deep immunoSEQ assay. Genomic DNA extracted from each cell subset was distributed evenly over all wells of several immunoSEQ 96-well plates, and each plate served as one replicate. For unsorted PBMC, 250 to 300 ng of genomic DNA, equivalent to around 30,000 T cell genomes, went into each replicate PCR. Genomic DNA from unsorted PBMC was sequenced over ten immunoSEQ deep assay plates. The purified libraries were quantified using a Qubit 3.0 fluorometer, sized with a Bioanalyzer 2100, and then quantified again using the KAPA Library Quantification kit. Each immunoSEQ 96-well plate was sequenced on its own single-read 150-cycle Illumina NextSeq 550 flow cell. The paper's processing steps were these. Because only junctional sequences without quality scores were contained in the immunoSEQ output, filtering matching that applied to full-length reads could not be performed. To assign V/J genes and CDR3, sequences were annotated using PyIR, a Python wrapper for IgBLAST v1.9, with IMGT germline references. Reads with weak V/J assignments (E-value above 1e-6), missing CDR3, stop codons, out-of-frame junctions, or ambiguous translated residues were removed. V3J clonotypes were defined as sequences sharing the same inferred V gene, J gene, and CDR3 amino acid sequence. Percentage overlap between repertoires was computed as shared unique clonotypes divided by the size of the smaller repertoire. Richness of each repertoire was evaluated using RTK rarefaction, the Chao1 estimator, and Recon v2.1 estimates of unobserved clonotypes. Not all clones reach the TCRdb copy of this immuneACCESS table, which keeps in-frame sequences only. Checked studies attribute under half of the gap to unresolved V genes and leave the rest unexplained. The D gene and trimming were derived from the DNA, and the V and J assignments and clone size from that table. The sample table contains about 600,000 clones; only one count was recorded for around three quarters of them. The ten largest clonotypes hold 9.5% to 15% of the sample.

Healthy HIV-negative adults with no recently reported acute infections or vaccinations were included as donors. Only Caucasian adults living in Nashville, Tennessee, USA were represented among the donors. For unsorted samples, tens of millions of PBMCs were counted, and genomic DNA was extracted using the QIAamp DNA Blood Mini kit. After blood collection by leukapheresis, PBMCs were isolated using Ficoll-Histopaque density gradient centrifugation and then cryopreserved in the vapor phase of liquid nitrogen. Based on the germline V gene (reference sequence), the CDR1 and CDR2 sequences are MNHEY and SMNVEV. Measured from the cysteine to the phenylalanine, the CDR3 is 15 residues long. Just the 45-base CDR3 DNA is kept, in frame starting at base 1. V loses 5 bases, J loses 2 bases, and the germline ends lie 15 bases apart. This clone was observed once. Its specific antigen is unknown. It has no much larger one-base neighbor in the sample; base qualities were not kept.

This chain is built from TRBV27 and TRBJ1-1; perhaps TRBD1 is the D gene, with 6 bases matching. This receptor was obtained from a woman aged 40-49 years in good health. Some clones in this sample may be carry-over from other donors' samples. The sequenced sample consisted of PBMCs. The DNA sequence reads TGTGCCAGCAGTAGACGGACAGCCGTTAACACTGAAGCTTTCTTT. It encodes CASSRRTAVNTEAFF.